The present T cell receptor beta chain was sequenced within a study of T cells after yellow fever vaccination. On the study more broadly: SMART-Seq v4 Ultra Low Input handled preparation of low-cell-number fractions. General observations from the study: Only a small proportion of the clonotypes turned up in both the CD4 and the CD8 compartments, likely arising from convergent recombination. Booster sampling recovered most clones from primary vaccination (less than 97% CD4, roughly 86% CD8).

Germline values: CDR1 ENHRY, CDR2 SYGVKD. The CDR3 spans 12 residues. Trimming shortened V by 8 bases and J by 2 bases, and 9 bases separated the two germline ends. Template-switching 5'RACE yielded the TCR cDNA; a universal primer site and UMIs were added in the process. TCRdb used MiXCR to reprocess the 5' RACE reads, holding one entry per CDR3 protein. The sample carries about 430,000 distinct CDR3 sequences, around 20% recorded once. In its sample, this clonotype was seen once. Its antigen is as yet unknown. The rearrangement links TRBV10-3 to TRBJ2-5, with D maybe TRBD2 (6 bases). This receptor was obtained from a man younger than 30 who received the YFV17D yellow fever vaccine. The sample was PBMCs, taken before the yellow fever booster vaccination. CDR3 in amino acids: CAIAGGQETQYF. CDR3 nucleotides: TGTGCCATCGCTGGGGGGCAAGAGACCCAGTACTTC.